This section outlines one TCR beta chain sequence together with its context. Antigen: not known. At one end the junction does not follow the germline gene, possibly because of a read error. The sort gate was single viable CD3+CD4+CD8-CD45RO+ cells for memory CD4+ T cells. Positive selection with CD4 microbeads enriched total CD4+ T cells. These data originate in a study of memory CD4+ T cells and cytomegalovirus serostatus. General study findings and limits: About 40% of the roughly 160 known CMV-associated TCRbeta sequences appeared in CD4+ memory.

The CDR3 consists of 13 residues. In germline, CDR1 is LNHDA, CDR2 SQIVND (reference sequence). Under the authors' procedure: After removing out-of-frame reads, 2 million to 2.5 million distinct TCRbeta sequences remained. Sequencing used immunoSEQ multiplex PCR; TCRdb keeps in-frame clones, though not all of them. That table furnishes V, J and clone size, whereas the DNA furnished D and trimming. The sample lists 58,000 or so clones, about 80% occurring once. The specimen sequenced was memory CD4+ T cells from blood. This receptor was taken from an adult in good health and CMV-seropositive. The chain carries TRBV19 and TRBJ1-3; TRBD1 might be the D (5 bases). The CDR3 sequence is CASMAGLGNTIYF. The CDR3, as DNA: TGTGCTAGTATGGCGGGACTTGGAAACACCATATATTTT.